A selection of T cell receptor beta chains follows, all from one sample in a study of blood T cell repertoires in COVID-19. Generated by immunoSEQ multiplex PCR, the TCRdb table keeps only in-frame clones and is missing some. The sample lists 130,000 to 150,000 clones, around four fifths occurring once. The specimen sequenced was peripheral blood. These receptors originate from a human donor in a cohort sampled during active COVID-19. The CDR3 runs from the conserved cysteine through the conserved F or W. D genes are given only for firm matches. Rows give clone size only sometimes, using once, few, many, or a class for an expanded clone.

D gene | J gene | V gene | clone size | CDR3 protein | CDR3 DNA
TRBD2 | TRBJ2-3 | TRBV5-4 | . | CASSSLAGASTDTQYF | TGTGCCAGCAGTTCCTTAGCGGGGGCAAGCACAGATACGCAGTATTTT
TRBD1 | TRBJ1-2 | TRBV29-1 | few | CSVEDAQGAYGYTF | TGCAGCGTTGAAGATGCCCAGGGGGCGTATGGCTACACCTTC
. | TRBJ2-7 | TRBV4-1 | . | CASSQERRGGSYEQYF | TGCGCCAGCAGCCAAGAGAGGAGGGGGGGCTCCTACGAGCAGTACTTC
. | TRBJ1-2 | TRBV20-1 | . | CSPAGDGYTF | TGCAGTCCCGCGGGGGATGGCTACACCTTC
TRBD2 | TRBJ2-1 | TRBV19 | . | CASSIVGLARSRYNEQFF | TGTGCCAGTAGTATAGTGGGACTAGCGAGATCCCGTTACAATGAGCAGTTCTTC
TRBD1 | TRBJ1-1 | TRBV12-3/TRBV12-4 | . | CASSPGTGRVTFF | TGTGCCAGCAGTCCAGGGACAGGGAGAGTAACTTTCTTT
TRBD1 | TRBJ1-5 | TRBV5-5 | . | CASSLTGDGPQHF | TGTGCCAGCAGCTTGACAGGGGACGGGCCCCAGCATTTT
. | TRBJ2-1 | TRBV4-1 | . | CASSPENRGSYNEQFF | TGCGCCAGCAGCCCCGAGAACCGCGGATCCTACAATGAGCAGTTCTTC
. | TRBJ1-3 | TRBV6-2/TRBV6-3 | . | CASSARDTRSGNTIYF | TGTGCCAGCAGTGCCCGGGACACCCGCTCTGGAAACACCATATATTTT
TRBD2 | TRBJ2-7 | TRBV27 | . | CASRSTGGPVYEQYF | TGTGCCAGCAGGTCAACGGGGGGGCCGGTTTACGAGCAGTACTTC
. | TRBJ2-4 | TRBV18 | . | CASSPGITKNIQYF | TGTGCCAGCTCACCTGGCATAACAAAAAACATTCAGTACTTC
. | TRBJ2-5 | TRBV15 | . | CATSRRASGRETQYF | TGTGCCACCAGCAGAAGGGCGAGCGGCCGAGAGACCCAGTACTTC
. | TRBJ1-4 | TRBV7-9 | . | CASSLEEWTNEKLFF | TGTGCCAGCAGCTTGGAGGAGTGGACTAATGAAAAACTGTTTTTT
. | TRBJ1-2 | TRBV6-6 | . | CASSPGSYGYTF | TGTGCCAGCAGCCCCGGGTCATATGGCTACACCTTC
. | TRBJ1-5 | TRBV7-8 | . | CASSFGRALYSNQPQHF | TGTGCCAGCAGCTTTGGCAGGGCCTTATATAGCAATCAGCCCCAGCATTTT
TRBD2 | TRBJ2-7 | TRBV27 | few | CASSPPYWRGTWEQYF | TGTGCCAGCAGTCCCCCCTATTGGCGGGGGACTTGGGAGCAGTACTTC
. | TRBJ1-6 | TRBV3-1/TRBV3-2 | . | CASSLGGPLHF | TGTGCCAGCAGCCTCGGAGGACCCCTCCACTTT
. | TRBJ1-2 | TRBV5-1 | . | CASSPTIVDSPGYTF | TGCGCCAGCAGCCCCACCATCGTCGACAGTCCTGGCTACACCTTC
TRBD1 | TRBJ2-1 | TRBV9 | . | CASSDRDRQYNEQFF | TGTGCCAGCAGCGATCGGGACAGGCAGTACAATGAGCAGTTCTTC
. | TRBJ2-3 | TRBV6-1 | . | CASSERGFTDTQYF | TGTGCCAGCAGTGAAAGGGGCTTCACAGATACGCAGTATTTT
TRBD1 | TRBJ1-4 | TRBV18 | many | CASSPRGQHNEKLFF | TGTGCCAGCTCACCAAGGGGACAGCATAATGAAAAACTGTTTTTT
. | TRBJ1-2 | TRBV9 | once | CASSPGRGLEYGYTF | TGTGCCAGCAGCCCAGGGCGGGGGCTGGAGTATGGCTACACCTTC
TRBD2 | TRBJ2-5 | TRBV6-5 | . | CASSFGGGTGTQYF | TGTGCCAGCAGTTTCGGGGGAGGGACGGGGACCCAGTACTTC
. | TRBJ2-7 | TRBV6-6 | . | CASTDSYEQYF | TGTGCCAGCACAGACAGCTACGAGCAGTACTTC
TRBD1 | TRBJ2-7 | TRBV7-9 | . | CASSLAGTGLEQYF | TGTGCCAGCAGCTTAGCGGGGACAGGGCTCGAGCAGTACTTC
. | TRBJ1-2 | TRBV29-1 | . | CSVETGSYGYTF | TGCAGCGTTGAGACAGGCTCCTATGGCTACACCTTC
. | TRBJ2-7 | TRBV10-2 | . | CASSVAGIYEQYF | TGCGCCAGCAGTGTCGCAGGGATCTACGAGCAGTACTTC
. | TRBJ1-1 | TRBV10-2 | . | CASSESRTITEAFF | TGCGCCAGCAGTGAGTCGAGGACAATCACTGAAGCTTTCTTT
. | TRBJ1-2 | TRBV18 | few | CASSHTQGSYYGYTF | TGTGCCAGCTCGCATACGCAGGGGTCATACTATGGCTACACCTTC
. | TRBJ2-6 | TRBV11-2 | . | CASSTGQTLSGANVLTF | TGTGCCAGCAGCACAGGACAGACCCTCTCTGGGGCCAACGTCCTGACTTTC
TRBD1 | TRBJ1-5 | TRBV5-1 | once | CASSSGGDQPQHF | TGCGCCAGCAGCTCAGGGGGCGATCAGCCCCAGCATTTT
TRBD1 | TRBJ2-7 | TRBV6-6 | few | CASSPGQGFAYEQYF | TGTGCCAGCAGCCCAGGACAGGGCTTTGCCTACGAGCAGTACTTC
. | TRBJ2-7 | TRBV30 | . | CAWRYRYEQYF | TGTGCCTGGAGATATCGGTACGAGCAGTACTTC
. | TRBJ1-2 | TRBV4-3 | . | CASSQVGTGAYGYTF | TGCGCCAGCAGCCAAGTTGGTACAGGAGCCTATGGCTACACCTTC
TRBD1 | TRBJ1-5 | TRBV27 | few | CASSVRQGNTGSNQPQHF | TGTGCCAGCAGTGTCCGACAGGGGAACACGGGGAGCAATCAGCCCCAGCATTTT
. | TRBJ1-2 | TRBV24-1 | . | CATSDNNLYGYTF | TGTGCCACCAGTGATAATAATCTCTATGGCTACACCTTC
TRBD1 | TRBJ2-1 | TRBV11-2 | . | CASSLVGVGTGSYNEQFF | TGTGCCAGCAGCTTAGTAGGGGTCGGGACAGGATCCTACAATGAGCAGTTCTTC
. | TRBJ1-1 | TRBV7-9 | . | CASSLREGAEAFF | TGTGCCAGCAGCTTAAGGGAGGGGGCTGAAGCTTTCTTT
TRBD1 | TRBJ1-4 | TRBV7-2 | once | CASSLGDRDLEKLFF | TGTGCCAGCAGCTTGGGAGACAGGGACTTAGAAAAACTGTTTTTT
. | TRBJ1-5 | TRBV12-5 | . | CASGLVPGQPQHF | TGTGCTAGTGGTTTGGTACCGGGTCAGCCCCAGCATTTT
. | TRBJ1-4 | TRBV19 | . | CASSPRQGGEKLFF | TGTGCCAGTAGTCCCCGGCAGGGAGGTGAAAAACTGTTTTTT
. | TRBJ2-5 | TRBV3-1/TRBV3-2 | . | CASSQGGGVRGETQYF | TGTGCCAGCAGCCAAGGGGGCGGGGTACGCGGGGAGACCCAGTACTTC
TRBD2 | TRBJ2-1 | TRBV19 | . | CASSLIPGLAINNEQFF | TGTGCCAGTAGTCTCATACCGGGACTAGCGATCAACAATGAGCAGTTCTTC
TRBD1 | TRBJ2-4 | TRBV7-2 | . | CASSTDRTLAKNIQYF | TGTGCCAGCAGCACGGACAGGACCTTAGCCAAAAACATTCAGTACTTC
. | TRBJ2-1 | TRBV18 | . | CASSPPSWAEQFF | TGTGCCAGCTCACCACCGTCTTGGGCTGAGCAGTTCTTC
. | TRBJ2-3 | TRBV18 | once | CASSRGGDTDTQYF | TGTGCCAGCTCACGGGGCGGGGACACAGATACGCAGTATTTT
TRBD2 | TRBJ2-5 | TRBV7-2 | . | CASSSTILAGETQYF | TGTGCCAGCAGCTCGACCATCCTAGCGGGTGAGACCCAGTACTTC
. | TRBJ1-5 | TRBV4-3 | . | CASSQDLTGSNQPQHF | TGCGCCAGCAGCCAAGATTTAACCGGGAGCAATCAGCCCCAGCATTTT
. | TRBJ2-7 | TRBV5-1 | . | CASSNRQASRDEQYF | TGCGCCAGCAGCAACCGACAGGCGTCACGGGACGAGCAGTACTTC
TRBD1 | TRBJ2-7 | TRBV6-5 | . | CASSGTGIYEQYF | TGTGCCAGCAGCGGGACAGGCATCTACGAGCAGTACTTC
TRBD1 | TRBJ1-2 | TRBV5-4 | . | CASSLLGTGLFNYGYTF | TGTGCCAGCAGCTTGTTGGGGACAGGATTGTTTAACTATGGCTACACCTTC
. | TRBJ2-6 | TRBV6-2/TRBV6-3 | . | CASSYAQGLVLTF | TGTGCCAGCAGTTACGCCCAGGGTCTTGTCCTGACTTTC
TRBD1 | TRBJ1-1 | TRBV4-1 | . | CASSQDRTEAFF | TGCGCCAGCAGCCAGGACAGGACTGAAGCTTTCTTT